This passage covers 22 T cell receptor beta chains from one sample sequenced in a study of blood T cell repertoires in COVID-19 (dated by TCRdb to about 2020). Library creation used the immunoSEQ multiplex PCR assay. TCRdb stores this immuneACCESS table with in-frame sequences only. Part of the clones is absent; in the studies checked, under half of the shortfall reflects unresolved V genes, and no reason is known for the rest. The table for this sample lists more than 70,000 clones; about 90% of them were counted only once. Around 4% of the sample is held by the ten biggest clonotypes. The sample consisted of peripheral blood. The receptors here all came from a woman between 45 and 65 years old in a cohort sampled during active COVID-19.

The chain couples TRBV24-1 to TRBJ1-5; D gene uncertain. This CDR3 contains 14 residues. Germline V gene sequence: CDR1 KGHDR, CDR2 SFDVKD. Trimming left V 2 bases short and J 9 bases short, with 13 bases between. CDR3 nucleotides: TGTGCCACCAGTGATTCTCCAGTGACTTGGCCCCAGCATTTT. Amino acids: CATSDSPVTWPQHF.

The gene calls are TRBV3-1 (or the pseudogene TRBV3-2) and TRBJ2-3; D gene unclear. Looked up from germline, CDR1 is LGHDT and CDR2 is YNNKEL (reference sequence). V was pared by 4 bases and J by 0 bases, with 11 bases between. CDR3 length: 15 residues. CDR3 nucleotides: TGTGCCAGCAGCCTCTCAAGCCCTAGCACAGATACGCAGTATTTT. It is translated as CASSLSSPSTDTQYF.

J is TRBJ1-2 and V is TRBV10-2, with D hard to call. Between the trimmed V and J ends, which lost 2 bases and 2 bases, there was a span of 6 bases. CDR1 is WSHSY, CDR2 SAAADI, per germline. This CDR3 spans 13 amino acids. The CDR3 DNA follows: TGCGCCAGCAGTGAGAACACGAACTATGGCTACACCTTC. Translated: CASSENTNYGYTF.

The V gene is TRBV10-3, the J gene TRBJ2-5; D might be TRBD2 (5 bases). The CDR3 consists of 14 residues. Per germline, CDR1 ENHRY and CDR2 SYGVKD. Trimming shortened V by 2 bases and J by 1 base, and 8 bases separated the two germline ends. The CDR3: CAISEASSQETQYF. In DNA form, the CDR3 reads TGTGCCATCAGTGAGGCTAGCTCCCAAGAGACCCAGTACTTC.

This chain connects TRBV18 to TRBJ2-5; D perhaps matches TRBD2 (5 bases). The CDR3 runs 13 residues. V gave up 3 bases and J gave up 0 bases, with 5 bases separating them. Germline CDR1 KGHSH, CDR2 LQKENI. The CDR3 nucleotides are TGTGCCAGCTCACCGGAGGACCAAGAGACCCAGTACTTC. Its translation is CASSPEDQETQYF. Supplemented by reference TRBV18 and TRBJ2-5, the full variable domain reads NAGVMQNPRHLVRRRGQEARLRCSPMKGHSHVYWYRQLPEEGLKFMVYLQKENIIDESGMPKERFSAEFPKEGPSILRIQQVVRGDSAAYFCASSPEDQETQYFGPGTRLLVL.

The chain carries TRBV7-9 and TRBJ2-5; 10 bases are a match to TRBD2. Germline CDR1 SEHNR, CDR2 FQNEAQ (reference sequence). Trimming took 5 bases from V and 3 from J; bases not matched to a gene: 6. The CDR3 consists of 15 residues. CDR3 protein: CASSPLLAGEETQYF. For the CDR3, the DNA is TGTGCCAGCAGCCCCCTTCTAGCGGGAGAAGAGACCCAGTACTTC. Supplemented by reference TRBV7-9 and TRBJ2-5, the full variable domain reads DTGVSQNPRHKITKRGQNVTFRCDPISEHNRLYWYRQTLGQGPEFLTYFQNEAQLEKSRLLSDRFSAERPKGSFSTLEIQRTEQGDSAMYLCASSPLLAGEETQYFGPGTRLLVL.

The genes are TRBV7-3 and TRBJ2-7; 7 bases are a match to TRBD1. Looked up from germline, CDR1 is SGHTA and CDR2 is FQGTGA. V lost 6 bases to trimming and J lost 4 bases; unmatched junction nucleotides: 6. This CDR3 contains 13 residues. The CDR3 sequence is CASSRGQDYEQYF. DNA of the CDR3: TGTGCCAGCAGTAGAGGACAGGATTACGAGCAGTACTTC. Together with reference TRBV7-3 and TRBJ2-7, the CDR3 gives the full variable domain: GAGVSQTPSNKVTEKGKYVELRCDPISGHTALYWYRQSLGQGPEFLIYFQGTGAADDSGLPNDRFFAVRPEGSVSTLKIQRTERGDSAVYLCASSRGQDYEQYFGPGTRLTVT.

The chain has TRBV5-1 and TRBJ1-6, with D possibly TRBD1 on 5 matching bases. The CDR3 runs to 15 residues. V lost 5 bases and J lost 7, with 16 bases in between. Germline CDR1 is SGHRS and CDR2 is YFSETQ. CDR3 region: CASRPNAQANSPLHF. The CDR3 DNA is TGCGCCAGCAGGCCCAATGCACAGGCAAATTCACCCCTCCACTTT.

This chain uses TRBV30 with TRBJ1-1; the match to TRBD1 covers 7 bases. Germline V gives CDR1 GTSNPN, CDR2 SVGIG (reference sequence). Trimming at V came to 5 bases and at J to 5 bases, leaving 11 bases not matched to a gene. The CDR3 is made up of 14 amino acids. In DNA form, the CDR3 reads TGTGCCTGGGTTCCTGGACAGGCTAGGACTGAAGCTTTCTTT. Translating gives CAWVPGQARTEAFF.

This chain's CDR3 is CASSPNGKGREGQPQHF. The CDR3 DNA reads as TGTGCCAGCAGCCCAAATGGGAAGGGCAGGGAGGGACAGCCCCAGCATTTT. The chain joins TRBV21-1 to TRBJ1-5. TRBV21-1 is termed a pseudogene. This CDR3 is built from 17 residues.

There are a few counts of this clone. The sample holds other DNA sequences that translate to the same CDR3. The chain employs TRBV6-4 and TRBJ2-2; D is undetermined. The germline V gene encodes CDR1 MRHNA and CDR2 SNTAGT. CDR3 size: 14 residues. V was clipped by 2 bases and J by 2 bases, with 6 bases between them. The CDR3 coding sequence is TGTGCCAGCAGTGACGTGGCCAACACCGGGGAGCTGTTTTTT. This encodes CASSDVANTGELFF.

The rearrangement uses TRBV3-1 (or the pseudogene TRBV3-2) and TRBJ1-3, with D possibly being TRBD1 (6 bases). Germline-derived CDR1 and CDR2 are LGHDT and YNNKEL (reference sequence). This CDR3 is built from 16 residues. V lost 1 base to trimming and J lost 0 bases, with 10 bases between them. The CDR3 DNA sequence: TGTGCCAGCAGCCAAGTAAACAGGGCCTCTGGAAACACCATATATTTT. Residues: CASSQVNRASGNTIYF.

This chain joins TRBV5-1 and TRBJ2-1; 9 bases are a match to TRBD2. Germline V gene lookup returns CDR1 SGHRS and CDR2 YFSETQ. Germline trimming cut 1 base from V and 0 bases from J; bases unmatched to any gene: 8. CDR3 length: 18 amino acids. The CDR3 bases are TGCGCCAGCAGCTTGCGCAGCGGGGGGCCTCCCTCCTACAATGAGCAGTTCTTC. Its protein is CASSLRSGGPPSYNEQFF.

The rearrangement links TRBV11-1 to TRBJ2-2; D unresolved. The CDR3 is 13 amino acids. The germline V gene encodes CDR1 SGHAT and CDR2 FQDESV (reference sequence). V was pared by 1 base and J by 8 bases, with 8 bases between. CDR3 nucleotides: TGTGCCAGCAGCTTAGGGTGGGCAGGGGAGCTGTTTTTT. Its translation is CASSLGWAGELFF.

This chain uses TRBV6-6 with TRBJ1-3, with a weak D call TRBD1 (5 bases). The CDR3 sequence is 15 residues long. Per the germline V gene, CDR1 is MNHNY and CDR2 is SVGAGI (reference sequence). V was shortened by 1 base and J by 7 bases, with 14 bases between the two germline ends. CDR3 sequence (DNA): TGTGCCAGCAGTTACTTGGCTCCGGGGGGGAACACCATATATTTT. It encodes CASSYLAPGGNTIYF.

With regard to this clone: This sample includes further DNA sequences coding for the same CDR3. This CDR3 is CASSPRDRGNEQYF. For the CDR3, the DNA is TGTGCCAGCAGTCCCCGGGACAGGGGCAACGAGCAGTACTTC. The chain uses TRBV27 and TRBJ2-7; TRBD1 agrees at 10 bases. Germline-derived CDR1 and CDR2 are MNHEY and SMNVEV (reference sequence). The CDR3 is 14 amino acids. The junction had 6 bases not matched to a gene; V was cut back by 5 bases and J by 5 bases.

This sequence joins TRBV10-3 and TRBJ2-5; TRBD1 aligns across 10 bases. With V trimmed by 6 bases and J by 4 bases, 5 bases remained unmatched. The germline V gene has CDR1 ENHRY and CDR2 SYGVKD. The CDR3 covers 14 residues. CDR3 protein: CAISRQGAGETQYF. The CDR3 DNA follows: TGTGCCATCAGCCGACAGGGGGCTGGAGAGACCCAGTACTTC.

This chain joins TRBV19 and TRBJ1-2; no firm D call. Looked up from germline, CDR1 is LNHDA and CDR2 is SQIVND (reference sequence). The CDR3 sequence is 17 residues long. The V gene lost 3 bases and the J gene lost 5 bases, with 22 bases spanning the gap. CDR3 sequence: CASSIIFSGSSFYGYTF. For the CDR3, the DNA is TGTGCCAGTAGTATCATCTTCTCCGGGTCCAGTTTTTATGGCTACACCTTC.

This CDR3 reads CAISTTDSYEQYF. The DNA of the CDR3 is TGTGCCATCAGTACAACCGACTCCTACGAGCAGTACTTC. The chain couples TRBV10-3 to TRBJ2-7; no reliable D call. Germline V gene lookup returns CDR1 ENHRY and CDR2 SYGVKD. Trimming left V 5 bases short and J 0 bases short, with 8 bases between. The CDR3 runs 13 residues.

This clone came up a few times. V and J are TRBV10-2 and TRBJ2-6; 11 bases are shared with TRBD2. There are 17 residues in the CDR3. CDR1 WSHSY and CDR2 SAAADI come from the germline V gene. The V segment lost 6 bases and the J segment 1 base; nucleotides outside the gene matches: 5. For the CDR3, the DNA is TGCGCCAGCAGCCCGACTAGCGGGGCTTCTGGGGCCAACGTCCTGACTTTC. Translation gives CASSPTSGASGANVLTF.

CDR3 nucleotide sequence: TGTGCCAGCAGTTACTCACGCGGGTCCTACGAGCAGTACTTC. Encoded protein: CASSYSRGSYEQYF. The J gene is TRBJ2-7, the V gene TRBV6-5; D is perhaps TRBD2 (5 bases). Germline V gene data show CDR1 as MNHEY and CDR2 as SVGAGI. The CDR3 runs to 14 residues. Trimming shortened V by 0 bases and J by 1 base, and 7 bases separated the two germline ends.

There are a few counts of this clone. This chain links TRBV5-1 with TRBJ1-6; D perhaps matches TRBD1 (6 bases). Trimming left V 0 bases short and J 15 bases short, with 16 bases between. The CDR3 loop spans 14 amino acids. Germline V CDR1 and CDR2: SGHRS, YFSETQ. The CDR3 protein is CASSLAQGSSLLHF. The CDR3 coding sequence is TGCGCCAGCAGCTTGGCTCAGGGGTCCTCTCTCCTCCACTTT.